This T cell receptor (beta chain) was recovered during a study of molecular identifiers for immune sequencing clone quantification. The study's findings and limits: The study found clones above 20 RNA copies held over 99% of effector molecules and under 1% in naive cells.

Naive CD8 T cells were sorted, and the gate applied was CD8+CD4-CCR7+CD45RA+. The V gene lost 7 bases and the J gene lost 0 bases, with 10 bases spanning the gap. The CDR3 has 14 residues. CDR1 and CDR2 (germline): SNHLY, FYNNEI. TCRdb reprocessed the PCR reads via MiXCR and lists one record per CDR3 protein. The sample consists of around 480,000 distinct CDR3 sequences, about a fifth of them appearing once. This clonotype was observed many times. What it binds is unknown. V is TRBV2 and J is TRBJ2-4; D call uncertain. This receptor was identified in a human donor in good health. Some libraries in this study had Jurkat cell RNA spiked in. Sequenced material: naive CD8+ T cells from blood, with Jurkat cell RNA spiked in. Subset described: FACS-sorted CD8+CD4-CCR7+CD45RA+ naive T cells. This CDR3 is CASTEPLAKNIQYF. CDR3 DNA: TGTGCCAGCACCGAGCCCCTAGCCAAAAACATTCAGTACTTC.